This TCR gamma chain was sequenced for a study of gamma delta lymphoproliferative disorders and STAT genes. Study-level background: At least 50 ng of genomic DNA went into each LymphoTrack Dx TCRG Assay library. The EuroClonality-NGS protocol was used to prepare delta libraries.

TCRdb used CATT to re-call clones from the multiplex PCR reads. The repertoire holds 4,000 or so gamma-chain clones, with around 6.5% as singletons. In this sample, this clone is medium-sized. Its antigen is currently unknown. This specimen includes other DNA sequences encoding the same CDR3. PBMCs from patients and controls supplied the genomic DNA for sequencing. V lost 1 base to trimming and J lost 4 bases; unmatched junction nucleotides: 4. Germline V CDR1 and CDR2: EGSTGY, YDSYTSSV. This CDR3 region has 13 residues. General observations from the study: Patient-control comparisons may be limited by differing T cell maturation stages. Patient gamma repertoires clustered apart from healthy controls; delta did not.

This TCR came from a human donor in good health. The V and J genes are TRGV4 and TRGJ1 or TRGJ2. Here the J gene came from matching the DNA to germline, since TCRdb omits it. The sequenced sample consisted of blood. The CDR3 sequence is CATWDGGYYKKLF. The CDR3 DNA reads as TGTGCCACCTGGGATGGTGGATATTATAAGAAACTCTTT.